This TCR beta chain was found in a study of blood T cell repertoires in COVID-19 (dated by TCRdb to the early 2020s). Turning to the overall study: Collaborator samples came from the United States, Italy and Spain and covered acute and convalescent phases of COVID-19. The material from the prospective study consisted of cDNA or gDNA derived from T cells, B-cell-depleted T cells, or PBMCs. Subjects who had been exposed to COVID-19, were actively infected with it, or had recovered from it provided the deeply sampled blood TCRbeta repertoires that made up the dataset. The repertoires were released in a freely available public database meant as a resource for research on the immune response to SARS-CoV-2. The samples were drawn from the first 160 participants of the ongoing ImmuneRACE study and from 1,254 subjects provided by 6 global collaborators. A de-identified subject ID, COVID-19 status, age in years and sex were almost always included in the sample metadata. Where HLA class I and class II types were available, the types were taken from metadata supplied by the sample provider, not from assay-based typing.

TCRbeta CDR3 regions were amplified from genomic DNA by means of the immunoSEQ Assay, a bias-controlled multiplex PCR. Per the authors' processing: The number of nucleated cells in each sample was estimated from the amplification of reference gene primers within the assay. Sequence reads were collapsed and filtered to measure the absolute abundance of every unique TCRbeta CDR3 rearrangement. Productive Simpson clonality was computed per sample as the square root of Simpson's diversity index over productive rearrangements. TCRdb retrieved this table from immuneACCESS and kept in-frame rearrangements only. Not all clones are present; in checked studies, unresolved V genes account for under half, and no reason is known for the remainder. V, J and clone size derive from that table, while D and trimming were established from the DNA sequence. The table for this sample lists about 180,000 clones; approximately 78% of them were counted only once. Together, the top ten hold about an eighth of the sample.

As concerns this clone: Its target antigen remains unknown. Per-base qualities were not stored, and no clone one base away is much larger.

The full study reports these points: The quantity of clinical and demographic metadata differed by source and by participant and was supplied without curation.

The CDR3 goes from the cysteine to the phenylalanine over 19 residues. Kept here is only the CDR3 DNA, which spans 57 bases and is read in frame from base 1. CDR1 and CDR2, looked up from the germline V gene, are MNHNS and SASEGT. Trimming accounts for 2 bases at V and 5 bases at J, while the number of junction bases matched to no gene is 17. One collaborating source in Seattle enrolled patients while the patients were actively infected and followed the patients over time throughout the course of disease. Collaborating institutions collected whole blood in K2EDTA tubes following their own protocols. For TCRbeta analysis, collaborator samples were shipped as frozen whole blood, as isolated PBMCs, or as DNA extracted from either sample type.

The receptor was derived from an elderly woman with COVID-19, enrolled during active disease. The specimen sequenced was peripheral blood. Recombination joined TRBV6-1 with TRBJ2-5; the central 10 bases match TRBD2. In nucleotide form, the sequence is TGTGCCAGCAGTGAAAATGTGGGCCTAGCGGGAGAGTATTGGGAGACCCAGTACTTC. This is translated as CASSENVGLAGEYWETQYF.